This T cell receptor (beta chain) was captured by sequencing in a study of CD8 T cells in Susac syndrome. As for the study in general: At blood draw, Susac syndrome patients were therapy-naive, on corticosteroids, or on intravenous immunoglobulin alone.

The CDR3 contains 15 residues. Germline-derived CDR1 and CDR2 are SGHKS and YYEKEE (reference sequence). The V end was cut by 1 base, the J end by 4 bases, with 12 bases between. RNA, at roughly 0.45 to 1 ug, was reverse transcribed with random hexamers. TCRdb reanalysed the immunoSEQ multiplex PCR reads using MiXCR and keeps one entry per CDR3 protein. The sample gives tens of thousands of distinct CDR3 sequences, approximately 93% of which show up once; around 0.45% is in the top ten. This chain connects TRBV5-5 to TRBJ1-5; a weak D match, TRBD1 (6 bases). This clonotype was sampled from a human donor with Susac syndrome. Sequencing was carried out using CD8+ T cells from PBMCs. The CDR3 DNA sequence: TGTGCCAGCAGCTTGTCTTCGGGGGCAAATCAGCCCCAGCATTTT. Residues: CASSLSSGANQPQHF.